These 13 T cell receptor beta chains share one sample of origin, sequenced in a study of T cell changes during pregnancy in multiple sclerosis (dated by TCRdb to the late 2010s). Preparation of the library involved the immunoSEQ multiplex PCR assay. The clones in this table, taken by TCRdb from immuneACCESS, are in-frame only. Not every clone is retained; where verified, under half of the shortfall comes from an unresolved V gene, and the cause of the rest is unknown. The sample table lists 35,000 to 50,000 clones, roughly 90% of them with a count of one. The ten top clones hold roughly 4.5% of the sample. Sequencing was performed on peripheral blood, taken in the second trimester of pregnancy. The receptors originated from a female donor in good health, enrolled as a control in a pregnancy study.

J is TRBJ2-3 and V is TRBV4-3; D is undetermined. The CDR3 consists of 12 residues. V gave up 5 bases and J gave up 5 bases, with 8 bases separating them. Germline loops: CDR1 LGHNA, CDR2 YSLEER. CDR3 sequence (DNA): TGCGCCAGCAGCTCACGGGTAGATACGCAGTATTTT. Protein sequence: CASSSRVDTQYF.

This clone was observed a handful of times. The chain uses TRBV29-1 and TRBJ1-2, with D possibly matching TRBD1 (6 bases). CDR1 and CDR2 from the germline V gene are SQVTM and ANQGSEA. The V end lost 2 bases, the J end lost 5 bases, and 21 bases lay between the germline ends. The CDR3 runs 16 residues. In DNA, the CDR3 is TGCAGCGTTGAAAACGCCAGGGGTACGGTCTTTTATGGCTACACCTTC. This codes for CSVENARGTVFYGYTF.

This rearrangement joins TRBV19 to TRBJ2-5; the match to TRBD2 covers 9 bases. Germline values: CDR1 LNHDA, CDR2 SQIVND (reference sequence). Germline trimming cut 2 bases from V and 1 base from J; bases unmatched to any gene: 2. The CDR3 runs 15 residues. CDR3 coding DNA: TGTGCCAGTAGTATACAGCGGGGGGCCCAAGAGACCCAGTACTTC. Amino acids: CASSIQRGAQETQYF.

This clone showed up just a few times. The chain employs TRBV5-1 and TRBJ1-1; no clear D gene. CDR3 length: 16 amino acids. Germline loops: CDR1 SGHRS, CDR2 YFSETQ. Trimming took 4 bases from V and 1 from J, leaving 17 bases between them. The CDR3 DNA is TGCGCCAGCAGCCAGCAAAGAGGTGGCGGGAACACTGAAGCTTTCTTT. Protein product: CASSQQRGGGNTEAFF.

The chain joins TRBV11-3 to TRBJ1-1, with 8 bases that match TRBD1. V shed 4 bases and J 5 bases; nucleotides not matched to a gene: 9. CDR1 and CDR2 (germline): SGHNT, YENEEA. This CDR3 is built from 15 residues. CDR3 protein: CASSSRPGGATEAFF. The CDR3 nucleotides read TGTGCCAGCAGCTCCCGGCCAGGGGGCGCAACTGAAGCTTTCTTT.

The rearrangement links TRBV11-2 to TRBJ2-1, with 10 bases aligning to TRBD2. The germline gives CDR1 SGHAT, CDR2 FQNNGV. V was pared by 6 bases and J by 3 bases, with 8 bases of the junction left unmatched. The length of the CDR3 is 16 residues. CDR3 protein: CASRPSGTSVYNEQFF. The CDR3 region has the DNA TGTGCCAGCAGACCTTCCGGGACTAGCGTCTACAATGAGCAGTTCTTC.

The chain joins TRBV30 to TRBJ2-1, with 10 bases aligning to TRBD2. The CDR3 has 18 residues. Looked up from germline, CDR1 is GTSNPN and CDR2 is SVGIG (reference sequence). V trimming: 6 bases; J trimming: 0 bases; junction bases outside the gene matches: 14. This chain's CDR3 is CACPHRGASGSSYNEQFF. CDR3 DNA sequence: TGTGCCTGCCCTCATCGTGGCGCTAGCGGGAGCTCCTACAATGAGCAGTTCTTC.

This rearrangement joins TRBV7-8 to TRBJ2-1; TRBD2 matches 15 bases. Germline lookup yields CDR1 SGHVS and CDR2 FQNEAQ. The J segment lost 7 bases and the V segment lost 5 bases, leaving 3 bases of the junction unmatched. The CDR3 length is 15 residues. CDR3 coding DNA: TGTGCCAGCAGCACGGGACTAGCGGGGGGTAATGAGCAGTTCTTC. It yields the protein CASSTGLAGGNEQFF.

The chain carries TRBV29-1 and TRBJ1-1; 8 nucleotides align to TRBD1. The CDR3 is made up of 13 amino acids. V gave up 7 bases and J gave up 3 bases; unmatched junction bases: 7. Germline V gene lookup returns CDR1 SQVTM and CDR2 ANQGSEA. The CDR3 DNA sequence: TGCAGCGGAGGACAGGGTGGGTACACTGAAGCTTTCTTT. Protein: CSGGQGGYTEAFF. The variable domain in full, with the rest retrieved from reference TRBV29-1 and TRBJ1-1, is SAVISQKPSRDICQRGTSLTIQCQVDSQVTMMFWYRQQPGQSLTLIATANQGSEATYESGFVIDKFPISRPNLTFSTLTVSNMSPEDSSIYLCSGGQGGYTEAFFGQGTRLTVV.

The gene calls are TRBV10-1 and TRBJ2-2; possibly TRBD1 for D (6 bases). CDR3 length equals 15 residues. Germline assignment: CDR1 WNHNN and CDR2 SYGVQD (reference sequence). V was shortened by 2 bases and J by 3 bases, with 10 bases between the two germline ends. Here the CDR3 reads CASSERAGDTGELFF. In DNA, the CDR3 is TGCGCCAGCAGTGAGAGGGCAGGGGACACCGGGGAGCTGTTTTTT.

The table lists this clone with a count of one. V and J are TRBV19 and TRBJ2-1, with D perhaps TRBD1 (5 bases). From germline, CDR1 is LNHDA and CDR2 SQIVND (reference sequence). The CDR3 has 15 amino acids. The ends were cut back, 5 bases at V and 4 bases at J, with 15 bases in the middle. CDR3 loop: CASSAPGAVYNEQFF. CDR3 DNA: TGTGCCAGTAGTGCCCCTGGGGCAGTTTACAATGAGCAGTTCTTC.

As to this clone: At one of its ends the junction is not consistent with the germline gene, which may arise from a read error. The rearrangement joins TRBV12-5 to TRBJ1-1; unclear D gene. The germline V gene has CDR1 LGHNT and CDR2 FRNRAP. This CDR3 spans 12 amino acids. The chain's CDR3 is CASGLGNSEAFF. CDR3 nucleotides: TGTGCTAGTGGTTTAGGTAACAGTGAAGCTTTCTTT.

The chain has TRBV27 and TRBJ2-7, with 8 bases lining up with TRBD1. J gave up 3 bases and V 6 bases, and 10 bases lay outside the gene matches. From germline, CDR1 is MNHEY and CDR2 SMNVEV (reference sequence). The CDR3 contains 15 residues. This chain's CDR3 is CASSLSTGEFYEQYF. DNA of the CDR3: TGTGCCAGCAGCTTGTCGACAGGGGAATTCTACGAGCAGTACTTC.